Listed below are T cell receptor beta chains from one sample, sequenced in a study of PD-1 blockade in mismatch repair-deficient tumors. Here immunoSEQ multiplex PCR was the method, and the copy in TCRdb shows in-frame clones only, minus some. The sample carries more than 85,000 clones, about 79% recorded once. The sequencing here drew on peripheral blood, taken approximately 35 weeks after starting pembrolizumab. The receptors derive from an adult with mismatch repair-deficient cancer. The conserved cysteine and the conserved F or W are not part of the CDR3 here. Fields, in order: clone size, V gene, J gene, CDR3 protein. Size is omitted from some rows. Given values are once, few, many or a class for expanded clones.

>-|TRBV10-1|TRBJ1-1
ASSESGQGDRAF
>-|TRBV27|TRBJ2-1
ASSTDYSYNEQF
>-|TRBV6-1|TRBJ1-4
ASRALGGNEKLF
>-|TRBV5-1|TRBJ1-2
ASSPGGGSYGYT
>-|TRBV5-6|TRBJ1-1
ASSFSGNTEAF
>-|TRBV5-6|TRBJ1-2
ASSLNRDIYT
>-|TRBV11-3|TRBJ1-4
ASSYPTNEKLF
>-|TRBV29-1|TRBJ2-7
SAVWTVNYEQY
>-|TRBV9|TRBJ2-6
ASSATLSGSSVGANVLT
>-|TRBV5-4|TRBJ2-7
ASSSLSVSRSYEQY
>-|TRBV5-1|TRBJ2-1
ASSSDKSYNEQF
>-|TRBV5-1|TRBJ1-1
ASSSLGTANTEAF
>few|TRBV18|TRBJ2-5
ASSPSRETQY
>-|TRBV6-6|TRBJ2-1
ASELKGNEQF
>-|TRBV20-1|TRBJ1-2
SAGGGAGYT
>-|TRBV7-9|TRBJ1-1
ASRQGVNTEAF
>-|TRBV7-6|TRBJ1-2
ASSLGGRDSGYGYT
>-|TRBV14|TRBJ2-7
ASSQGLGATVEQY
>-|TRBV10-3|TRBJ2-3
AISDVGVSTDTQY
>-|TRBV7-2|TRBJ2-3
ASSLSGLDTDTQY
>few|TRBV18|TRBJ2-1
ASSVTGSTEQF
>once|TRBV15|TRBJ2-1
ATSRDRVNEQF
>-|TRBV6-5|TRBJ2-1
ASSYVGQGENEQF
>-|TRBV29-1|TRBJ2-1
SVAGTMNNEQF
>-|TRBV18|TRBJ2-2
ASSASYTGELF
>-|TRBV7-2|TRBJ2-1
ASSRLAGNNEQF
>-|TRBV2|TRBJ1-2
ASSGDRGQYGYT
>-|TRBV19|TRBJ2-5
ASSIPGLKETQY
>-|TRBV7-2|TRBJ2-5
ASSFLAVTGGLETQY
>once|TRBV29-1|TRBJ1-2
SVEIGAARSKGYT
>-|TRBV7-9|TRBJ2-1
ASSESSGKSYNEQF
>once|TRBV19|TRBJ1-5
ASSISWGNQPQH
>-|TRBV5-6|TRBJ2-7
ASSISGSYEQY
>-|TRBV7-9|TRBJ2-7
ASSRGGQSYEQY
>-|TRBV19|TRBJ1-2
ASQNFLQGTDLKDYGYT
>-|TRBV5-6|TRBJ2-7
ASRRLPFSGKSYEQY
>-|TRBV20-1|TRBJ2-7
SGTSVDEQY
>-|TRBV5-6|TRBJ1-3
ASSLSISGNTIY
>-|TRBV18|TRBJ2-3
ASSARGLGSNTQY
>once|TRBV7-6|TRBJ2-1
ASSSQEYNEQF
>-|TRBV5-1|TRBJ2-1
ASSLTSGGSYNEQF
>medium-sized|TRBV11-3|TRBJ1-1
ASSPLNTEAF
>-|TRBV4-2|TRBJ1-4
ASSQGSGQGRKLF
>-|TRBV6-1|TRBJ2-7
ASRETGGYYEQY
>few|TRBV25-1|TRBJ1-2
ASSEYNRDSGYT
>-|TRBV14|TRBJ2-7
ASSQVGTGGAGQY
>-|TRBV12-5|TRBJ2-3
ASGYRQSTDTQY